This T cell receptor beta chain was documented in a study of glioma-infiltrating T cells. The CDR3 loop spans 18 amino acids. V was clipped by 8 bases and J by 0 bases; unmatched bases: 18. Looked up from germline, CDR1 is SNHLY and CDR2 is FYNNEI. The iRepertoire nested amplicon-rescue multiplex PCR amplified TCR alpha and beta CDR3s from RNA. A single record per CDR3 protein comes from TCRdb applying MiXCR to the multiplex PCR reads. This sample has around 190,000 distinct CDR3 sequences, with around 40% found just once. Sample: glioma tissue, nonneoplastic brain tissue, or PBMCs (not recorded which). The TCR sequence derives from a human donor with low-grade glioma or glioblastoma, undergoing nonglioma brain surgery, or in good health (not recorded which). The V and J genes are TRBV2 and TRBJ2-7; 8 bases map to TRBD2. This CDR3 reads CASRRVSETSVPSYEQYF. In DNA form, the CDR3 reads TGTGCCAGCCGAAGGGTATCCGAGACTAGCGTGCCCTCCTACGAGCAGTACTTC.